The rows below give T cell receptor beta chains drawn from one sample of a study of T cell responses to AZD1222 COVID-19 vaccine. Measured with immunoSEQ multiplex PCR; TCRdb has only the in-frame clones, and not every one. Among 150,000 to 200,000 clones listed, just over 90% were seen once. Sample: peripheral blood, taken 28 days after the second AZD1222 dose. The receptors here all came from an adult who received the AZD1222 COVID-19 vaccine. Each CDR3 is given with its conserved first and last residue. Each record gives: V gene, D gene, clone size, CDR3 length, J gene, CDR3 protein, CDR3 DNA. D genes are given only for firm matches. Clone size is shown for a subset of rows, as once, few, many or a class of expanded clone.

>TRBV20-1|-|many|11|TRBJ1-1
CSARYVTEAFF
TGCAGTGCTAGGTATGTCACTGAAGCTTTCTTT
>TRBV29-1|-|-|12|TRBJ1-4
CSVLSGNEKLFF
TGCAGCGTTTTGTCAGGGAATGAAAAACTGTTTTTT
>TRBV15|-|-|16|TRBJ1-5
CATSRFSDRGNQPQHF
TGTGCCACCAGCAGGTTCTCGGACAGAGGCAATCAGCCCCAGCATTTT
>TRBV30|-|-|13|TRBJ1-1
CAWSGGPDTEAFF
TGTGCCTGGAGCGGGGGTCCGGACACTGAAGCTTTCTTT
>TRBV4-1|TRBD1|-|15|TRBJ1-2
CASSHPGTASYGYTF
TGCGCCAGCAGCCACCCCGGGACAGCTTCTTATGGCTACACCTTC
>TRBV4-1|TRBD2|-|17|TRBJ2-1
CASSQEPSGGLSNEQFF
TGCGCCAGCAGCCAAGAGCCTAGCGGGGGTCTGAGCAATGAGCAGTTCTTC
>TRBV19|-|-|15|TRBJ1-4
CASSIVTGLNEKLFF
TGTGCCAGTAGTATCGTGACAGGTCTTAATGAAAAACTGTTTTTT
>TRBV2|TRBD2|-|14|TRBJ2-3
CASSEAGGLDTQYF
TGTGCCAGCAGTGAAGCCGGGGGGTTGGATACGCAGTATTTT
>TRBV18|-|-|18|TRBJ1-3
CASSPRRNDRSSGNTIYF
TGTGCCAGCTCACCACGAAGGAACGACAGGTCCTCTGGAAACACCATATATTTT
>TRBV7-9|TRBD1|-|14|TRBJ1-1
CASSQGGDGTEAFF
TGTGCCAGCAGCCAGGGGGGGGATGGCACTGAAGCTTTCTTT
>TRBV6-5|TRBD1|-|14|TRBJ2-1
CASRLTQGAPEQFF
TGTGCCAGCAGGCTCACACAGGGGGCGCCTGAGCAGTTCTTC
>TRBV7-7|TRBD2|-|15|TRBJ2-3
CASSPGLAGGNTQYF
TGTGCCAGCAGCCCGGGACTAGCGGGGGGGAATACGCAGTATTTT
>TRBV7-8|-|-|16|TRBJ1-1
CASSLVVRRPHTEAFF
TGTGCCAGCAGCTTAGTAGTCAGGCGGCCGCACACTGAAGCTTTCTTT
>TRBV5-4|-|-|13|TRBJ1-3
CASSPDSGNTIYF
TGTGCCAGCAGCCCAGATTCTGGAAACACCATATATTTT
>TRBV6-6|TRBD1|once|13|TRBJ1-5
CASRRQGIQPQHF
TGTGCCAGCAGAAGACAGGGGATCCAGCCCCAGCATTTT
>TRBV5-1|-|-|16|TRBJ2-4
CASSLNRDQAKNIQYF
TGCGCCAGCAGCCTGAACAGGGACCAAGCCAAAAACATTCAGTACTTC
>TRBV11-2|-|-|15|TRBJ2-1
CASSSTGWSYNEQFF
TGTGCCAGCAGCTCCACAGGGTGGTCCTACAATGAGCAGTTCTTC
>TRBV5-1|-|-|14|TRBJ2-7
CASSLEGPPYEQYF
TGCGCCAGCAGCTTGGAGGGCCCCCCCTACGAGCAGTACTTC
>TRBV12-3/TRBV12-4|-|-|13|TRBJ2-3
CASSRPGRGRQYF
TGTGCCAGCAGTCGACCGGGCAGGGGAAGGCAGTATTTT
>TRBV29-1|-|-|12|TRBJ2-7
CSVGQATYEQYF
TGCAGCGTTGGACAGGCGACCTACGAGCAGTACTTC
>TRBV2|-|-|16|TRBJ2-3
CASSTGDPTDTDTQYF
TGTGCCAGCTCCACCGGGGACCCAACAGATACAGATACGCAGTATTTT
>TRBV7-2|-|-|14|TRBJ1-2
CASSLRNSHYGYTF
TGTGCCAGCAGCTTAAGGAACAGCCACTATGGCTACACCTTC
>TRBV3-1/TRBV3-2|-|-|13|TRBJ1-2
CASSLRTIYGYTF
TGTGCCAGCAGCTTACGGACCATCTATGGCTACACCTTC
>TRBV7-3|-|-|15|TRBJ1-1
CASSSGLLQNTEAFF
TGTGCCAGCAGCTCAGGACTCCTCCAAAACACTGAAGCTTTCTTT
>TRBV3-1/TRBV3-2|TRBD2|-|17|TRBJ2-5
CASSQGGLAGGYETQYF
TGTGCCAGCAGCCAAGGGGGGCTGGCGGGGGGTTATGAGACCCAGTACTTC
>TRBV18|-|-|13|TRBJ1-1
CASSLGVNTEAFF
TGTGCCAGCTCCCTCGGGGTGAACACTGAAGCTTTCTTT
>TRBV7-2|TRBD2|once|16|TRBJ2-1
CASSLWTSGGFNEQFF
TGTGCCAGCAGCTTATGGACTAGCGGGGGGTTCAATGAGCAGTTCTTC
>TRBV5-1|TRBD1|-|15|TRBJ1-3
CASSPGTGPGNTIYF
TGCGCCAGCAGCCCGGGGACAGGGCCTGGAAACACCATATATTTT
>TRBV7-8|-|-|16|TRBJ1-1
CASSPRGEVSGTEAFF
TGTGCCAGCAGCCCTAGGGGGGAAGTATCGGGCACTGAAGCTTTCTTT
>TRBV19|-|-|12|TRBJ2-7
CASGPGSYEQYF
TGTGCCAGCGGACCAGGCTCCTACGAGCAGTACTTC
>TRBV5-1|TRBD2|-|16|TRBJ2-1
CASSPGISGGYNEQFF
TGCGCCAGCAGCCCGGGCATCAGCGGGGGTTACAATGAGCAGTTCTTC
>TRBV13|-|-|17|TRBJ1-6
CASSFGQGRLDSSPLHF
TGTGCCAGCAGCTTCGGGCAGGGACGCCTCGATAGTTCACCCCTCCACTTT
>TRBV5-4|-|once|16|TRBJ2-7
CASSLDGLARVYEQYF
TGTGCCAGCAGCTTGGACGGGCTAGCCAGGGTCTACGAGCAGTACTTC
>TRBV9|-|-|15|TRBJ1-3
CASSGQASAGNTIYF
TGTGCCAGCAGCGGACAGGCCTCGGCGGGAAACACCATATATTTT
>TRBV6-6|-|-|13|TRBJ2-7
CASSYLTLYEQYF
TGTGCCAGCAGTTATTTAACCTTATACGAGCAGTACTTC
>TRBV6-6|-|once|13|TRBJ1-1
CASSYSMVTEAFF
TGTGCCAGCAGTTACTCGATGGTCACTGAAGCTTTCTTT
>TRBV4-1|-|-|13|TRBJ2-7
CASSQASGYEQYF
TGCGCCAGCAGCCAAGCGAGCGGCTACGAGCAGTACTTC
>TRBV24-1|TRBD1|-|15|TRBJ2-7
CATSMGQSHSYEQYF
TGTGCCACCTCTATGGGACAGTCCCACTCCTACGAGCAGTACTTC
>TRBV4-1|TRBD1|-|16|TRBJ1-2
CASSSFGGTVTGGYTF
TGCGCCAGCAGCTCGTTTGGTGGGACAGTGACGGGTGGCTACACCTTC
>TRBV14|TRBD1|-|13|TRBJ1-6
CASSVTGHSPLHF
TGTGCCAGCAGCGTGACAGGGCACTCACCCCTCCACTTT
>TRBV6-5|-|-|11|TRBJ2-7
CASREGYEQYF
TGTGCCAGCAGAGAGGGCTACGAGCAGTACTTC
>TRBV2|TRBD1|few|15|TRBJ2-1
CASSPPGGHYNEQFF
TGTGCCAGCAGTCCCCCAGGGGGCCATTACAATGAGCAGTTCTTC
>TRBV5-1|-|-|14|TRBJ2-5
CASSLWRQQETQYF
TGCGCCAGCAGCTTGTGGCGGCAGCAAGAGACCCAGTACTTC
>TRBV5-1|-|-|14|TRBJ2-5
CASSSTGYQETQYF
TGCGCCAGCAGCTCTACAGGGTACCAAGAGACCCAGTACTTC
>TRBV20-1|-|-|11|TRBJ1-1
CSAGTSGEAFF
TGCAGTGCTGGGACTTCGGGTGAAGCTTTCTTT
>TRBV5-1|-|-|15|TRBJ2-7
CASSLGVGSLYEQYF
TGCGCCAGCAGCTTGGGGGTAGGGAGTCTGTACGAGCAGTACTTC
>TRBV30|TRBD1|-|20|TRBJ2-2
CAWTWWATGGLGGDTGELFF
TGTGCCTGGACATGGTGGGCGACAGGGGGCCTAGGAGGGGACACCGGGGAGCTGTTTTTT
>TRBV6-9|TRBD1|many|16|TRBJ1-4
CASSYCPRGRKEKLFF
TGTGCCAGCAGTTATTGCCCCAGGGGGCGCAAAGAAAAACTGTTTTTT